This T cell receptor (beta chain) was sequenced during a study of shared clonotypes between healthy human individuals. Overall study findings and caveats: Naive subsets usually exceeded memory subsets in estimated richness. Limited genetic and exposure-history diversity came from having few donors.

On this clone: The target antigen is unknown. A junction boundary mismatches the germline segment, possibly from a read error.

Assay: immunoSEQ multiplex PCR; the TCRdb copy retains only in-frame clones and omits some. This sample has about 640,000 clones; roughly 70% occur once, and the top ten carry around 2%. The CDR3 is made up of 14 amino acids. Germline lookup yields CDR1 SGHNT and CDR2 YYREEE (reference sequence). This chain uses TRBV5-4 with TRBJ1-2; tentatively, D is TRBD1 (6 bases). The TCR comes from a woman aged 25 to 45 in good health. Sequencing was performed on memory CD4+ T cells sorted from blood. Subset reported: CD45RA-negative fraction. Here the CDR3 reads CASSLVGGGYGYTF. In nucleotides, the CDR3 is TGTGCCAGCAGTTTGGTGGGAGGGGGCTATGGCTACACCTTC.